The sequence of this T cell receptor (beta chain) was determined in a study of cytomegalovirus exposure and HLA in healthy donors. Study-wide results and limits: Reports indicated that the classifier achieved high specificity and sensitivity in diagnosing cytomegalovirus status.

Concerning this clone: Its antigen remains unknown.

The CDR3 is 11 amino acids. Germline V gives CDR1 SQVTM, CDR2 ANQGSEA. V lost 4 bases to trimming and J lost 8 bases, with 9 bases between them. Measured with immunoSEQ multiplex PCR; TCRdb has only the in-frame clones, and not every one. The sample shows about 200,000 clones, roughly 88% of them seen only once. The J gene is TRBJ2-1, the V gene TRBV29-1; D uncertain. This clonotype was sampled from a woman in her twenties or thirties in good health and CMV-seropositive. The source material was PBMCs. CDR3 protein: CSVGLGDEQFF. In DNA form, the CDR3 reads TGCAGCGTTGGACTCGGCGATGAGCAGTTCTTC.